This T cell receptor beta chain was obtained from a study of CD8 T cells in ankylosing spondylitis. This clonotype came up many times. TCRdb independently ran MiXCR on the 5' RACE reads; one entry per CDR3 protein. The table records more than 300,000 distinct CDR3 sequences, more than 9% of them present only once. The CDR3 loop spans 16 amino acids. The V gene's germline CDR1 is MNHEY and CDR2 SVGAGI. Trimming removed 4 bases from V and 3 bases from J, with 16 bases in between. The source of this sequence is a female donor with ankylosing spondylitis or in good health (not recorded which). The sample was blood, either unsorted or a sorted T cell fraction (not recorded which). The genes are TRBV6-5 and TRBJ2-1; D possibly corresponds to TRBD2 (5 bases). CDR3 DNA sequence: TGTGCCAGCAGTTGGGCTCGAATCGAGGGCTACAATGAGCAGTTCTTC. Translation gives CASSWARIEGYNEQFF.